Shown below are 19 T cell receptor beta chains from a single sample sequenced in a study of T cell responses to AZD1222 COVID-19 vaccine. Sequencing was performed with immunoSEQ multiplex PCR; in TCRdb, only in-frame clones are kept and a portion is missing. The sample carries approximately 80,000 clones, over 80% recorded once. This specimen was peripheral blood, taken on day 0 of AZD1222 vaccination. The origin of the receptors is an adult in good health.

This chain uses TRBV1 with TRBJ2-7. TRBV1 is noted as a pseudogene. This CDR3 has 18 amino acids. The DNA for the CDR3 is TGCACCAGCAGCCAAGTCCCCCCCAGGCGGAGAAAAACCTACGAGCAGTACTTC. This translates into CTSSQVPPRRRKTYEQYF.

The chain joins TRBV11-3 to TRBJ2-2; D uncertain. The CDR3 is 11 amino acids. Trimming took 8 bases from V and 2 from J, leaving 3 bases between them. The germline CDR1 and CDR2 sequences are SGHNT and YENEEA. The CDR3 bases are TGTGCCAGCTCAAACACCGGGGAGCTGTTTTTT. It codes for CASSNTGELFF. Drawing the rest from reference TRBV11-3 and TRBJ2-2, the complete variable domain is EAGVVQSPRYKIIEKKQPVAFWCNPISGHNTLYWYLQNLGQGPELLIRYENEEAVDDSQLPKDRFSAERLKGVDSTLKIQPAELGDSAVYLCASSNTGELFFGEGSRLTVL.

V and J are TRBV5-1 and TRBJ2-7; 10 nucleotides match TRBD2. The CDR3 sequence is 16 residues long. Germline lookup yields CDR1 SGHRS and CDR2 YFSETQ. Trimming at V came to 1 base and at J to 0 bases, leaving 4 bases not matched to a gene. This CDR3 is CASSLFSGGPSYEQYF. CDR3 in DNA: TGCGCCAGCAGCTTGTTTAGCGGGGGGCCCTCCTACGAGCAGTACTTC.

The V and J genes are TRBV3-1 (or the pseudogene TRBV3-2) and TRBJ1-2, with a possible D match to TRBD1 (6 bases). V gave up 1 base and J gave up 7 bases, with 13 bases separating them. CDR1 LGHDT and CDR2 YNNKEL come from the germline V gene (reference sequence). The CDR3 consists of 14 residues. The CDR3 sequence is CASSQGDRSTGYTF. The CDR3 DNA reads TGTGCCAGCAGCCAAGGAGACAGGAGTACTGGCTACACCTTC.

For the CDR3, the DNA is TGTGCCAGCAGTGACGGCCAGGGGGCAAGTGAGCAGTTCTTC. It is translated as CASSDGQGASEQFF. The J gene is TRBJ2-1, the V gene TRBV6-1; TRBD1 matches at 8 bases. The CDR3 runs 14 residues. Germline V CDR1 and CDR2: MNHNS, SASEGT. The V and J ends lost 3 bases and 9 bases, in that order; junction bases with no gene match: 7.

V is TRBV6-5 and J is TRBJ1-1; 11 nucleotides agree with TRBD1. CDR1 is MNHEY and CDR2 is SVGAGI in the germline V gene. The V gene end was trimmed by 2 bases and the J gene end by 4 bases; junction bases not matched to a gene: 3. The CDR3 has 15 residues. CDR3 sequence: CASSYGTGGSTEAFF. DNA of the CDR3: TGTGCCAGCAGTTACGGGACAGGGGGTAGCACTGAAGCTTTCTTT.

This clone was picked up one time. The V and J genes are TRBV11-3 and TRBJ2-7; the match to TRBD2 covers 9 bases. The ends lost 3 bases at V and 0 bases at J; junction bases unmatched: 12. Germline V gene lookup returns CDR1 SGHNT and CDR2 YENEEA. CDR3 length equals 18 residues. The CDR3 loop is CASSLENLAGWFSYEQYF. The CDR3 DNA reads TGTGCCAGCAGCTTGGAAAATCTAGCGGGGTGGTTCTCCTACGAGCAGTACTTC.

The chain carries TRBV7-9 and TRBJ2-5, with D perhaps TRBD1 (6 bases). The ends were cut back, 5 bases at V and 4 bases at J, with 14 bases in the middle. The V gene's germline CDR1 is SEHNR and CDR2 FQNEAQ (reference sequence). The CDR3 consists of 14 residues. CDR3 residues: CASSPETGGETQYF. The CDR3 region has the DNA TGTGCCAGCAGCCCAGAGACAGGAGGAGAGACCCAGTACTTC.

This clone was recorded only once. The CDR3 region is CASSLVTTEAFF. The CDR3 nucleotides read TGTGCCAGCAGCTTGGTCACCACTGAAGCTTTCTTT. V is TRBV5-6 and J is TRBJ1-1; D ambiguous. Germline V gives CDR1 SGHDT, CDR2 YYEEEE. V dropped 0 bases and J dropped 4 bases, with 4 bases sitting between them. This CDR3 has 12 amino acids.

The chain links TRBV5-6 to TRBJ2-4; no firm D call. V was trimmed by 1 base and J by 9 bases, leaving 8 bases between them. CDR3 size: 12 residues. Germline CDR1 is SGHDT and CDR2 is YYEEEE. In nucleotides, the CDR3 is TGTGCCAGCAGCTTGTGGTTAGGCATTCAGTACTTC. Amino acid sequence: CASSLWLGIQYF.

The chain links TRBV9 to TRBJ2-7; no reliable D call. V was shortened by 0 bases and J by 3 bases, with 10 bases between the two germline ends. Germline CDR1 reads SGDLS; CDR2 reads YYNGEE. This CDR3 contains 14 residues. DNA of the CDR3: TGTGCCAGCAGCGTAGGAGTAGTAGGCTACGAGCAGTACTTC. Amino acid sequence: CASSVGVVGYEQYF. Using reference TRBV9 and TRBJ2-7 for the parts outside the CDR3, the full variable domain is DSGVTQTPKHLITATGQRVTLRCSPRSGDLSVYWYQQSLDQGLQFLIQYYNGEERAKGNILERFSAQQFPDLHSELNLSSLELGDSALYFCASSVGVVGYEQYFGPGTRLTVT.

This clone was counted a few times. The CDR3 here is CASSSRVGEAFF. The CDR3 DNA follows: TGTGCCAGCAGCTCGAGAGTCGGTGAAGCTTTCTTT. The chain joins TRBV11-3 to TRBJ1-1; the D is unclear. Trimming stripped 4 bases from V and 7 bases from J, with 10 bases between. The CDR3 length is 12 residues. Germline CDR1 reads SGHNT; CDR2 reads YENEEA.

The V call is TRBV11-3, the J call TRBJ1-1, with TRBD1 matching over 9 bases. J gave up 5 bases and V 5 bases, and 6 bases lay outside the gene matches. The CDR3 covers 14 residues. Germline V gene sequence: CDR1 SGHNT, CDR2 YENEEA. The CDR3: CASSLTTGGTEAFF. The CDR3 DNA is TGTGCCAGCAGCCTGACGACAGGGGGGACTGAAGCTTTCTTT.

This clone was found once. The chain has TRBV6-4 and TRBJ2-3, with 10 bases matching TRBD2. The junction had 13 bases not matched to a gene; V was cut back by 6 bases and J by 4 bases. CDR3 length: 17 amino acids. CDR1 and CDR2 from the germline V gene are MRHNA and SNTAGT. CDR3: CASSERGLAEGSDTQYF. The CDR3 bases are TGTGCCAGCAGCGAACGAGGACTAGCGGAAGGTTCAGATACGCAGTATTTT.

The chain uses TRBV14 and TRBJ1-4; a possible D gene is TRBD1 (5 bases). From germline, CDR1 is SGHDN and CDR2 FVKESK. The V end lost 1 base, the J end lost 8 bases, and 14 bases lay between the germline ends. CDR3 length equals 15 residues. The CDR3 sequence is CASSQVGGGSEKLFF. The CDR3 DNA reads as TGTGCCAGCAGCCAAGTTGGCGGGGGGTCGGAAAAACTGTTTTTT.

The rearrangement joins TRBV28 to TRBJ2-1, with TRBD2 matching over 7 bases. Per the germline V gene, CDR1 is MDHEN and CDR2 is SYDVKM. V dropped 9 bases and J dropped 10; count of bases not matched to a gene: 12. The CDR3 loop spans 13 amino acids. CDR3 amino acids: CASDSSNGGEQFF. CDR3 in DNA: TGTGCCAGTGACTCGTCCAACGGGGGGGAGCAGTTCTTC.

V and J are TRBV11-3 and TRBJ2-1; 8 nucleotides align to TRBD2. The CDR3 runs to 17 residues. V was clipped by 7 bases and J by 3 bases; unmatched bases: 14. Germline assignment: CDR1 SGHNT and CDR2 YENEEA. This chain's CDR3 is CASTERLAGTLYNEQFF. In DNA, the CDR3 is TGTGCCAGCACCGAGAGGTTAGCGGGGACACTCTACAATGAGCAGTTCTTC.

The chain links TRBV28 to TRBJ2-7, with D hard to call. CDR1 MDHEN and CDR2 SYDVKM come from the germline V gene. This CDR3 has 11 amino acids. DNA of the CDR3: TGTTCCGCTGGCGGTTCCTACGAGCAGTACTTC. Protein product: CSAGGSYEQYF.

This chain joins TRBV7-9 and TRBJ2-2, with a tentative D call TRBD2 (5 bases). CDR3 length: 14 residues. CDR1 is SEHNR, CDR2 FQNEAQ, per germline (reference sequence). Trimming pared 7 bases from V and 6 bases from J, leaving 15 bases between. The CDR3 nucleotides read TGTGCCAGCACCTACTCTAGTAGCGCCGGGGAGCTGTTTTTT. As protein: CASTYSSSAGELFF.